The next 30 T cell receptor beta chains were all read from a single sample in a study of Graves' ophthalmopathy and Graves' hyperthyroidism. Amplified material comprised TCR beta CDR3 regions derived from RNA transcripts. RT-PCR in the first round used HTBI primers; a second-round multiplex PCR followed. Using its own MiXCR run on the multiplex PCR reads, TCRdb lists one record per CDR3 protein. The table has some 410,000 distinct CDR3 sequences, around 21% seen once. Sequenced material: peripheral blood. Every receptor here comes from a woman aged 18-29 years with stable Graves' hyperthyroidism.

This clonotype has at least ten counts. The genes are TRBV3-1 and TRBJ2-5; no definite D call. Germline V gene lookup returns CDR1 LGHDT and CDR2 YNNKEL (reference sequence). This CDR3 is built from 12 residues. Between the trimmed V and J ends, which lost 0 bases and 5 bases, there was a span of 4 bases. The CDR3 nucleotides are TGTGCCAGCAGCCAAGAATCCGAGACCCAGTACTTC. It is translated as CASSQESETQYF.

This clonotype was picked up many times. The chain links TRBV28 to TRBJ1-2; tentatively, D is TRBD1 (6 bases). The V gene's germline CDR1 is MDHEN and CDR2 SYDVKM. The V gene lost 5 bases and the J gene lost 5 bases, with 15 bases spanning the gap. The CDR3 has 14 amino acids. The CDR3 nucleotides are TGTGCCAGCAGTCCCCGGACAGAGAGGTATGGCTACACCTTC. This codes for CASSPRTERYGYTF.

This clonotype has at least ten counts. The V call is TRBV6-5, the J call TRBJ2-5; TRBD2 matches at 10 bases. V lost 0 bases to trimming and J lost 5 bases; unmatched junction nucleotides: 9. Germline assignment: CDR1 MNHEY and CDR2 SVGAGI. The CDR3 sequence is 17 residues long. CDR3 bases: TGTGCCAGCAGTTACTCAGCGCTAGCGGGAGTCTATGAGACCCAGTACTTC. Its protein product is CASSYSALAGVYETQYF.

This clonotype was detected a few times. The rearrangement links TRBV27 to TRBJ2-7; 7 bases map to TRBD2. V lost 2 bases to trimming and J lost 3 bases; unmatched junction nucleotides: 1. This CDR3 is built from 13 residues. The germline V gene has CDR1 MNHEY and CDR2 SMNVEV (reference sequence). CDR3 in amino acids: CASSLIAGYEQYF. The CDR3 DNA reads TGTGCCAGCAGTTTAATAGCGGGCTACGAGCAGTACTTC.

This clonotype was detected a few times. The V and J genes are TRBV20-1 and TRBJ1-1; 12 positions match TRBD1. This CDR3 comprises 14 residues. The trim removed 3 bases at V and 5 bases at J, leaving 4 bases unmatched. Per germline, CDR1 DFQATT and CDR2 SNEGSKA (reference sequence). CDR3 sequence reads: CSARGQGAITEAFF. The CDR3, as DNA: TGCAGTGCTAGGGGACAGGGGGCGATTACTGAAGCTTTCTTT.

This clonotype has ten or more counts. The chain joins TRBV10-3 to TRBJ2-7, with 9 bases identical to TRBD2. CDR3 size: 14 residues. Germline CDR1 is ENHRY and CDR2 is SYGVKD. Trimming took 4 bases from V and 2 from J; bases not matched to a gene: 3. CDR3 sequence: CAISGGLAPYEQYF. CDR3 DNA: TGTGCCATCAGTGGGGGACTAGCTCCCTACGAGCAGTACTTC.

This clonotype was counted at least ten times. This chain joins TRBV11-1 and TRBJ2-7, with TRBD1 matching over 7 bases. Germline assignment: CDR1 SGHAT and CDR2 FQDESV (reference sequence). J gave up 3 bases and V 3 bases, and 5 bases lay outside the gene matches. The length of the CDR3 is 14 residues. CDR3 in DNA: TGTGCCAGCAGCTTCGTCGGGACAGTCTACGAGCAGTACTTC. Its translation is CASSFVGTVYEQYF.

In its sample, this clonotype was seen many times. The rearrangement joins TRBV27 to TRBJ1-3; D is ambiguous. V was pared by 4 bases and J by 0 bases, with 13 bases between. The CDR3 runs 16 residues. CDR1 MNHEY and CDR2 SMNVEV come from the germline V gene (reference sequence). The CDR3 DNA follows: TGTGCCAGCAGTTCCCTCGCAGCCAACTCTGGAAACACCATATATTTT. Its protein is CASSSLAANSGNTIYF.

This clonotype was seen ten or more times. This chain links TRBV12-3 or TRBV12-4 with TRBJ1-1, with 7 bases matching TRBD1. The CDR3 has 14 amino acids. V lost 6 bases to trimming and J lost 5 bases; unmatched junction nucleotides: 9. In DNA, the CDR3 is TGTGCCAGCAGAACGACGACAGGGCGGACTGAAGCTTTCTTT. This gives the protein CASRTTTGRTEAFF.

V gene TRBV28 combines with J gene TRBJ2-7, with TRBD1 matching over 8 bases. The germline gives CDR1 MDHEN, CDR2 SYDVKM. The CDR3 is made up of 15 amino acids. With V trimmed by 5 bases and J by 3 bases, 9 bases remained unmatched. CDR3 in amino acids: CASSPGGTGNYEQYF. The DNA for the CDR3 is TGTGCCAGCAGTCCTGGCGGGACAGGAAACTACGAGCAGTACTTC.

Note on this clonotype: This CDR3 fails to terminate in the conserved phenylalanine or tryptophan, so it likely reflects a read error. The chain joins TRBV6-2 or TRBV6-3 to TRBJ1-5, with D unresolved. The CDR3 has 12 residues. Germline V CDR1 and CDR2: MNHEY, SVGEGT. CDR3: CASSYAYQPQHY. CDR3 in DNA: TGTGCCAGTAGTTATGCATATCAGCCCCAGCATTAT.

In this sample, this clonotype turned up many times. The CDR3 DNA sequence: TGTGCCAGCAGTCGCCAGCCGGGACAGAGCTATGGCTACACCTTC. Amino acid sequence: CASSRQPGQSYGYTF. The chain joins TRBV6-1 to TRBJ1-2; 7 nucleotides agree with TRBD1. The germline CDR1 and CDR2 sequences are MNHNS and SASEGT. This CDR3 region has 15 residues. V shed 5 bases, J shed 4 bases, and the junction held 10 bases outside the gene matches.

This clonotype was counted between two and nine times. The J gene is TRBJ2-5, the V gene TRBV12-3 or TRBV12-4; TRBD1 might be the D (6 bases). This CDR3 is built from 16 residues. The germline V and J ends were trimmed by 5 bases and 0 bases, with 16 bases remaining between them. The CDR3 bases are TGTGCCAGCAGTGGCAGGGGATCGAGGTACCAAGAGACCCAGTACTTC. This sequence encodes CASSGRGSRYQETQYF.

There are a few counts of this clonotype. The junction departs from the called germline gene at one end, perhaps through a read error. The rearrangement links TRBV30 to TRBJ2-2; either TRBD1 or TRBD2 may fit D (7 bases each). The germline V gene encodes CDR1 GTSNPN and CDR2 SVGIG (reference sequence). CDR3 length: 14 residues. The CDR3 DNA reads TGTGCCTGGGACAGGGAGGGGTTCGCCGGGGAGCCGTTTTTT. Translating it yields CAWDREGFAGEPFF. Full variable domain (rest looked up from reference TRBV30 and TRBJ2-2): SQTIHQWPATLVQPVGSPLSLECTVEGTSNPNLYWYRQAAGRGLQLLFYSVGIGQISSEVPQNLSASRPQDRQFILSSKKLLLSDSGFYLCAWDREGFAGEPFFGEGSRLTVL.

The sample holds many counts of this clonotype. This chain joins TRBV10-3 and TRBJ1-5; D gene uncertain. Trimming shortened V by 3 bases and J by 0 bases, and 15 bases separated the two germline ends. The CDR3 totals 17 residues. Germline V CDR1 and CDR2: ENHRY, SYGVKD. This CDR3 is CAISDTFPTLSNQPQHF. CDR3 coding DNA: TGTGCCATCAGTGACACCTTTCCGACCCTTAGCAATCAGCCCCAGCATTTT.

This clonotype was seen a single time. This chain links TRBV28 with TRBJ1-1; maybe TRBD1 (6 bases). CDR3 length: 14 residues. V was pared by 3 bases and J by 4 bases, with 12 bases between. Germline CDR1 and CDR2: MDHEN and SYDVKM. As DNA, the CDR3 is TGTGCCAGCAGTTTTTTAGGAGGGGGCACTGAAGCTTTCTTT. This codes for CASSFLGGGTEAFF. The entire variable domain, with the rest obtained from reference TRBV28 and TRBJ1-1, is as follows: DVKVTQSSRYLVKRTGEKVFLECVQDMDHENMFWYRQDPGLGLRLIYFSYDVKMKEKGDIPEGYSVSREKKERFSLILESASTNQTSMYLCASSFLGGGTEAFFGQGTRLTVV.

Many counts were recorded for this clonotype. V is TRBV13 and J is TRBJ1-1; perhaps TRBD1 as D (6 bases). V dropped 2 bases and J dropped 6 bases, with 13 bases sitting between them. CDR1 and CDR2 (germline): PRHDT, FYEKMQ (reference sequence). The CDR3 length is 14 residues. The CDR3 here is CASSLLQGRAEAFF. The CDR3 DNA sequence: TGTGCCAGCAGCTTATTACAGGGAAGGGCTGAAGCTTTCTTT.

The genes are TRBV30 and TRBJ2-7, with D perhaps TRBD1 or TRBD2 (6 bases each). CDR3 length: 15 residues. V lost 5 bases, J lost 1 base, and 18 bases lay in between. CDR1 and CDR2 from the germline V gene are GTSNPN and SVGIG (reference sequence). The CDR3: CAWGARGAKSYEQYF. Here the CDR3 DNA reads TGTGCCTGGGGTGCGAGGGGGGCGAAGTCCTACGAGCAGTACTTC.

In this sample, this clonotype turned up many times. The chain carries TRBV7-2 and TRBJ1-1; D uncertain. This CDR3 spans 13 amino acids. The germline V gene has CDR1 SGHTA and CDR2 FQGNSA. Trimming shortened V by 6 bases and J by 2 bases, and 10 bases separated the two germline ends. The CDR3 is CASSFIVNTEAFF. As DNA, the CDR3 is TGTGCCAGCAGTTTTATCGTCAACACTGAAGCTTTCTTT.

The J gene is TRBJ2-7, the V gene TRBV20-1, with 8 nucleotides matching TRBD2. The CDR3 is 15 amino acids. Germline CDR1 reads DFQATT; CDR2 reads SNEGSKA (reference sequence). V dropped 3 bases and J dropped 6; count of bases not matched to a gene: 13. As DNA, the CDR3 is TGCAGTGCTAGGGCCGAAGCGGGAGAGGTTGCCGAGCAGTACTTC. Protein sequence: CSARAEAGEVAEQYF.

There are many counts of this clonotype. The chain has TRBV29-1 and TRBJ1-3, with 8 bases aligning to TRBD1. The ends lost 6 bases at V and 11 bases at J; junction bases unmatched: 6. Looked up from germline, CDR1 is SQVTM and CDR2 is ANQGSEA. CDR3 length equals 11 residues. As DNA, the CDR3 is TGCAGCGTGATTCAGGGGGCCTCCATATATTTT. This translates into CSVIQGASIYF.

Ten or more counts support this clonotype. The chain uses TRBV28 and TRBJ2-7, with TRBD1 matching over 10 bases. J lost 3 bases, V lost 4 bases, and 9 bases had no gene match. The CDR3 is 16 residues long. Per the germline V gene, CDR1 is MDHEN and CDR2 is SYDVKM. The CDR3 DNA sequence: TGTGCCAGCAGTTCATCCGGGACAGGGGTGATCTACGAGCAGTACTTC. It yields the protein CASSSSGTGVIYEQYF.

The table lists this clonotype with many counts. The CDR3 reads CASSPGQVNYGYTF. CDR3 DNA sequence: TGTGCCAGCAGCCCGGGACAGGTGAACTATGGCTACACCTTC. The V call is TRBV12-3 or TRBV12-4, the J call TRBJ1-2; 8 nucleotides agree with TRBD1. This CDR3 has 14 amino acids. V trimming: 6 bases; J trimming: 2 bases; junction bases outside the gene matches: 5.

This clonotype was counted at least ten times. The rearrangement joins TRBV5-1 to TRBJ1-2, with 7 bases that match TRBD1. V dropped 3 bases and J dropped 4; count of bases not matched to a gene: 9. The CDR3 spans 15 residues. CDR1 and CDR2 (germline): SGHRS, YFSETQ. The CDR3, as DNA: TGCGCCAGCAGCTCCGGGGACAGTAGAACCTATGGCTACACCTTC. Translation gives CASSSGDSRTYGYTF.

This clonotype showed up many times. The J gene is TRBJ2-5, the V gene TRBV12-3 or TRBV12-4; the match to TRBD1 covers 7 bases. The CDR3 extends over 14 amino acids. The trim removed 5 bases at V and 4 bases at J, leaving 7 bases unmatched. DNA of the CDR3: TGTGCCAGCAGTGACAGGGTTTATAGAGAGACCCAGTACTTC. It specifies CASSDRVYRETQYF.

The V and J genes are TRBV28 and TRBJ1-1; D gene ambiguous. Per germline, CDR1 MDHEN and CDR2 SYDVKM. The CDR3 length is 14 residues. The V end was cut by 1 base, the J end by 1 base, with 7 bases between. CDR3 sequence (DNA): TGTGCCAGCAGTTTATTCATCCCGAACACTGAAGCTTTCTTT. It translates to CASSLFIPNTEAFF. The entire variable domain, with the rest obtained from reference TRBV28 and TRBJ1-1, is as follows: DVKVTQSSRYLVKRTGEKVFLECVQDMDHENMFWYRQDPGLGLRLIYFSYDVKMKEKGDIPEGYSVSREKKERFSLILESASTNQTSMYLCASSLFIPNTEAFFGQGTRLTVV.

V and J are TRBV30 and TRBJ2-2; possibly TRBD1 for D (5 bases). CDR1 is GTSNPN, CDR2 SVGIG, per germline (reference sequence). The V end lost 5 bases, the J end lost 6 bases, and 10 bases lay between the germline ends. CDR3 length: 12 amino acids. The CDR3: CAWFRGSGELFF. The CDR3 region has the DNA TGTGCCTGGTTTAGGGGATCCGGGGAGCTGTTTTTT.

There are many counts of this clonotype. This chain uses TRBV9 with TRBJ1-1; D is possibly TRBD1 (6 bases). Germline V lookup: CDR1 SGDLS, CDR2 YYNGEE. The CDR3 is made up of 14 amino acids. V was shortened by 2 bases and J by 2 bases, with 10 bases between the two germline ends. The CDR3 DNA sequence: TGTGCCAGCAGCGTCGGGACATTCAACACTGAAGCTTTCTTT. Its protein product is CASSVGTFNTEAFF.

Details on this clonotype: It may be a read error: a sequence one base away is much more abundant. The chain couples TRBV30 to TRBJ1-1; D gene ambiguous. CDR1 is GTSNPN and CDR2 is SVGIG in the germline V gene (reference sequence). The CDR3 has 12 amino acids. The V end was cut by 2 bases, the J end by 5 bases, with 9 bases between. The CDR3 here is CAWSLRETEAFF. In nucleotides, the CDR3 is TGTGCCTGGAGTCTCCGGGAAACTGAAGCTTTCTTT. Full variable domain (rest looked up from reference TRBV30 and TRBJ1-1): SQTIHQWPATLVQPVGSPLSLECTVEGTSNPNLYWYRQAAGRGLQLLFYSVGIGQISSEVPQNLSASRPQDRQFILSSKKLLLSDSGFYLCAWSLRETEAFFGQGTRLTVV.

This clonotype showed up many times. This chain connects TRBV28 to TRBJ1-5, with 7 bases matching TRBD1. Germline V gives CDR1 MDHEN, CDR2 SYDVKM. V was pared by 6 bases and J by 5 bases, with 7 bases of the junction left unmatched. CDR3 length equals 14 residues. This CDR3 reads CASRTNRGDQPQHF. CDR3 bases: TGTGCCAGCAGGACAAACAGGGGCGATCAGCCCCAGCATTTT.